These 22 T cell receptor beta chains came from one sample sequenced in a study of blood T cell repertoires in COVID-19. This table comes from immunoSEQ multiplex PCR, and its TCRdb copy is limited to in-frame clones, with some not included. The sample has over 100,000 clones; roughly 85% are singletons. The source material was peripheral blood. All receptors derive from an older woman with acute or convalescent COVID-19.

J is TRBJ2-2 and V is TRBV5-1; 7 bases align to TRBD2. This CDR3 has 17 residues. V dropped 1 base and J dropped 0; count of bases not matched to a gene: 6. The V gene's germline CDR1 is SGHRS and CDR2 YFSETQ. The CDR3: CASSLRARGTNTGELFF. CDR3 sequence (DNA): TGCGCCAGCAGCTTGAGGGCGCGGGGGACGAACACCGGGGAGCTGTTTTTT.

In this sample, this clone turned up once. This chain joins TRBV14 and TRBJ2-7; 12 positions agree with TRBD2. The CDR3 is made up of 14 amino acids. Per germline, CDR1 SGHDN and CDR2 FVKESK. The V gene end was trimmed by 6 bases and the J gene end by 3 bases; junction bases not matched to a gene: 3. CDR3 nucleotide sequence: TGTGCCAGCAGGGAGACTAGCGGGAGCTACGAGCAGTACTTC. This codes for CASRETSGSYEQYF.

The genes are TRBV2 and TRBJ2-7, with D possibly TRBD1 on 5 matching bases. The length of the CDR3 is 15 residues. Per the germline V gene, CDR1 is SNHLY and CDR2 is FYNNEI. Trimming removed 1 base from V and 2 bases from J, with 12 bases in between. CDR3 DNA: TGTGCCAGCAGTGAAGAGGCGGCAGGGACCTACGAGCAGTACTTC. Its translation: CASSEEAAGTYEQYF.

The chain combines TRBV28 with TRBJ1-2; the match to TRBD1 covers 8 bases. The J segment lost 6 bases and the V segment lost 6 bases, leaving 6 bases of the junction unmatched. Germline values: CDR1 MDHEN, CDR2 SYDVKM. CDR3 length equals 13 residues. The CDR3 here is CASRPTGENGYTF. In DNA, the CDR3 is TGTGCCAGCAGGCCGACAGGGGAAAATGGCTACACCTTC.

The chain has TRBV4-1 and TRBJ1-3; D is uncertain. The CDR3 is made up of 16 amino acids. V lost 2 bases and J 0 bases, leaving 11 bases between the germline ends. Per the germline V gene, CDR1 is MGHRA and CDR2 is YSYEKL. CDR3 loop: CASSQQAGFSGNTIYF. CDR3 nucleotides: TGCGCCAGCAGCCAACAGGCCGGATTCTCTGGAAACACCATATATTTT.

The rearrangement joins TRBV18 to TRBJ1-5, with TRBD1 matching over 8 bases. Germline assignment: CDR1 KGHSH and CDR2 LQKENI. Trimming took 3 bases from V and 5 from J; bases not matched to a gene: 6. This CDR3 comprises 15 residues. CDR3 loop: CASSPGQVLHQPQHF. CDR3 bases: TGTGCCAGCTCACCGGGACAGGTTCTTCATCAGCCCCAGCATTTT.

The rearrangement uses TRBV4-3 and TRBJ2-1, with D perhaps TRBD1 (5 bases). This CDR3 is 15 amino acids long. V lost 4 bases, J lost 9 bases, and 19 bases lay in between. Per germline, CDR1 LGHNA and CDR2 YSLEER. CDR3 in DNA: TGCGCCAGCAGCCCCAACCTCGTAACAGGCGGTGAGCAGTTCTTC. The encoded protein is CASSPNLVTGGEQFF.

V gene TRBV27 combines with J gene TRBJ1-2; perhaps TRBD1 as D (5 bases). Trimming stripped 5 bases from V and 7 bases from J, with 17 bases between. The CDR3 is 14 amino acids. Per germline, CDR1 MNHEY and CDR2 SMNVEV (reference sequence). The CDR3, as DNA: TGTGCCAGCAGTCCCCGTGGGGCCTCCGGTGGCTACACCTTC. Its protein product is CASSPRGASGGYTF.

This rearrangement joins TRBV19 to TRBJ1-1; no clear D gene. Per germline, CDR1 LNHDA and CDR2 SQIVND (reference sequence). This CDR3 has 14 residues. The ends were cut back, 4 bases at V and 2 bases at J, with 11 bases in the middle. This CDR3 is CASSSRPGNTEAFF. In nucleotides, the CDR3 is TGTGCCAGTAGTAGTCGGCCAGGTAACACTGAAGCTTTCTTT.

V is TRBV6-5 and J is TRBJ1-2, with D possibly matching TRBD1 (6 bases). The CDR3 has 14 amino acids. Per the germline V gene, CDR1 is MNHEY and CDR2 is SVGAGI. Trimming stripped 0 bases from V and 5 bases from J, with 10 bases between. CDR3 in amino acids: CASSYSTRGYGYTF. The CDR3 DNA sequence: TGTGCCAGCAGTTACTCGACCAGGGGATATGGCTACACCTTC.

The rearrangement uses TRBV25-1 and TRBJ1-2; D remains unclear. V was pared by 4 bases and J by 11 bases, with 14 bases between. Germline V CDR1 and CDR2: MGHDK, SYGVNS. The CDR3 length is 12 residues. This CDR3 is CASSGSGPRYTF. The CDR3 DNA sequence: TGTGCCAGCAGTGGTAGCGGACCAAGGTACACCTTC.

DNA of the CDR3: TGCGCCAGCAGCTTGGGCCCACAAGCTAACTATGGCTACACCTTC. This translates into CASSLGPQANYGYTF. The chain is built from TRBV5-1 and TRBJ1-2; D remains ambiguous. CDR1 SGHRS and CDR2 YFSETQ come from the germline V gene. Deletions cut 0 bases from V and 0 bases from J, with 9 bases between. CDR3 length: 15 residues.

This chain joins TRBV18 and TRBJ1-5; TRBD1 matches at 7 bases. This CDR3 has 15 amino acids. J lost 0 bases, V lost 4 bases, and 3 bases had no gene match. Germline-derived CDR1 and CDR2 are KGHSH and LQKENI. In DNA, the CDR3 is TGTGCCAGCTCACTCGGGACAGATAGCAATCAGCCCCAGCATTTT. It yields the protein CASSLGTDSNQPQHF.

This rearrangement joins TRBV7-3 to TRBJ1-1; possible D gene TRBD1, 5 bases. Per the germline V gene, CDR1 is SGHTA and CDR2 is FQGTGA. V was pared by 1 base and J by 4 bases, with 7 bases between. CDR3 size: 13 residues. CDR3 DNA sequence: TGTGCCAGCAGCTTAATGGGGGGCACTGAAGCTTTCTTT. Translation gives CASSLMGGTEAFF. Combining the CDR3 with reference TRBV7-3 and TRBJ1-1 gives the whole variable domain GAGVSQTPSNKVTEKGKYVELRCDPISGHTALYWYRQSLGQGPEFLIYFQGTGAADDSGLPNDRFFAVRPEGSVSTLKIQRTERGDSAVYLCASSLMGGTEAFFGQGTRLTVV.

The chain has TRBV11-2 and TRBJ1-5; TRBD1 matches 9 bases. Germline CDR1 SGHAT, CDR2 FQNNGV. V gave up 3 bases and J gave up 7 bases; unmatched junction bases: 7. This CDR3 is built from 15 residues. For the CDR3, the DNA is TGTGCCAGCAGCTTGACGGACAGGGGAGGGCAGCCCCAGCATTTT. Residues: CASSLTDRGGQPQHF. Combining the CDR3 with reference TRBV11-2 and TRBJ1-5 gives the whole variable domain EAGVAQSPRYKIIEKRQSVAFWCNPISGHATLYWYQQILGQGPKLLIQFQNNGVVDDSQLPKDRFSAERLKGVDSTLKIQPAKLEDSAVYLCASSLTDRGGQPQHFGDGTRLSIL.

The genes are TRBV28 and TRBJ2-1, with 8 bases lining up with TRBD2. Germline CDR1 MDHEN, CDR2 SYDVKM. V lost 9 bases to trimming and J lost 6 bases; unmatched junction nucleotides: 4. The CDR3 sequence is 12 residues long. CDR3 DNA: TGTGCCAGTAGCGGGACCCTCAATGAGCAGTTCTTC. It yields the protein CASSGTLNEQFF.

The chain couples TRBV4-1 to TRBJ2-3; D is perhaps TRBD1 (5 bases). The germline gives CDR1 MGHRA, CDR2 YSYEKL. V lost 1 base and J 9 bases, leaving 14 bases between the germline ends. The CDR3 length is 14 residues. The CDR3 loop is CASSQGEASGTQYF. The CDR3 DNA reads TGCGCCAGCAGCCAAGGTGAGGCGTCAGGGACGCAGTATTTT.

The J gene is TRBJ2-3, the V gene TRBV6-4; D perhaps matches TRBD2 (6 bases). This CDR3 contains 14 residues. V dropped 6 bases and J dropped 2 bases, with 12 bases sitting between them. Germline CDR1 reads MRHNA; CDR2 reads SNTAGT. DNA of the CDR3: TGTGCCAGCAGCGGCCGGGGACTCACAGATACGCAGTATTTT. It specifies CASSGRGLTDTQYF.

V usage is TRBV18 and J usage is TRBJ1-2; no clear D. The germline V gene has CDR1 KGHSH and CDR2 LQKENI. This CDR3 is 13 amino acids long. V lost 1 base, J lost 6 bases, and 9 bases lay in between. The CDR3 here is CASSPRPSDGYTF. The CDR3 DNA follows: TGTGCCAGCTCACCACGGCCTTCTGATGGCTACACCTTC.

The V and J genes are TRBV28 and TRBJ2-1, with TRBD2 matching 9 bases. Germline V gene lookup returns CDR1 MDHEN and CDR2 SYDVKM. This CDR3 contains 14 residues. The trim removed 2 bases at V and 9 bases at J, leaving 5 bases unmatched. The CDR3 coding sequence is TGTGCCAGCAGTTTAGCGGGGGGGCAGGGTGAGCAGTTCTTC. Its translation: CASSLAGGQGEQFF.

This chain uses TRBV6-5 with TRBJ1-2; TRBD1 is a possible D gene (5 bases). CDR3 size: 14 residues. CDR1 and CDR2 (germline): MNHEY, SVGAGI. Trimming pared 5 bases from V and 2 bases from J, leaving 12 bases between. CDR3 coding DNA: TGTGCCAGCAGTACTTCTCAGGGAAACTATGGCTACACCTTC. Protein product: CASSTSQGNYGYTF.

The chain combines TRBV18 with TRBJ1-3; D not certain. The germline gives CDR1 KGHSH, CDR2 LQKENI. The V end lost 2 bases, the J end lost 2 bases, and 16 bases lay between the germline ends. The CDR3 is 17 residues long. CDR3 sequence: CASSPTPPVLTGNTIYF. Written as DNA, the CDR3 is TGTGCCAGCTCACCAACCCCCCCAGTGCTCACTGGAAACACCATATATTTT.